This TCR beta chain was sequenced in a study of blood T cell repertoires in COVID-19. Study-level information: T cells, B-cell-depleted T cells, or PBMCs supplied cDNA or gDNA.

Clones were read by immunoSEQ multiplex PCR, and TCRdb kept only the in-frame ones, dropping some. Counted here are roughly 79,000 clones, around 90% occurring once; the ten biggest clones make up around 4.5%. Unmatched junction bases numbered 3, after V lost 4 bases and J lost 3 bases. This CDR3 is built from 14 residues. The germline CDR1 and CDR2 sequences are SGHRS and YFSETQ. The sequence was collected from a man aged 45 to 65 with active COVID-19. Sequencing input: peripheral blood. The chain joins TRBV5-1 to TRBJ1-3; 8 bases are shared with TRBD1. The chain's CDR3 is CASSRGTGGNTIYF. CDR3 nucleotides: TGCGCCAGCAGCAGAGGGACAGGTGGAAACACCATATATTTT.